Here is one TCR beta chain with its context. Antigen specificity is unknown. The CDR3 is 16 residues long. The V gene's germline CDR1 is SGHTA and CDR2 FQGNSA. V lost 3 bases, J lost 4 bases, and 18 bases lay in between. This sample was taken from a study of vaccination and CD4 T cells after COVID-19. Treatment in this sample: roughly nine-day PBMC culture with coronavirus spike peptide pools or control peptides (ViraFEST assay). Cultured CD4+ T cell DNA underwent sequencing with the Oncomine TCR Beta short-read assay. TCRdb independently ran MiXCR on the PCR reads; one entry per CDR3 protein. The data hold 7,000 to 9,500 distinct CDR3 sequences, with 73% observed a single time.

The V and J genes are TRBV7-2 and TRBJ2-5, with a tentative D call TRBD1 (6 bases). The TCR was taken from a human donor who had recovered from COVID-19. Sequenced: CD4+ T cells from blood, cultured in vitro. The chain's CDR3 is CASSLSPGDGAETQYF. The CDR3 DNA sequence: TGTGCCAGCAGCTTGAGTCCAGGGGATGGTGCAGAGACCCAGTACTTC.